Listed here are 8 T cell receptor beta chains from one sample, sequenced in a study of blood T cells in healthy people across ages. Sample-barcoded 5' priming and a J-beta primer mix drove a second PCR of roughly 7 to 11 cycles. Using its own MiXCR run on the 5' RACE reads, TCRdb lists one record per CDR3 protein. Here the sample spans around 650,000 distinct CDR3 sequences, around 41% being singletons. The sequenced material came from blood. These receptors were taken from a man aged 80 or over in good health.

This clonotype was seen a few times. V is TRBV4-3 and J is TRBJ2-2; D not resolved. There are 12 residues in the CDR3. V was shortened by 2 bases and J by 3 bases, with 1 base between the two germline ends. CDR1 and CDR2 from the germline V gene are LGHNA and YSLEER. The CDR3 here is CASSQHTGELFF. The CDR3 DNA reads TGCGCCAGCAGCCAACACACCGGGGAGCTGTTTTTT.

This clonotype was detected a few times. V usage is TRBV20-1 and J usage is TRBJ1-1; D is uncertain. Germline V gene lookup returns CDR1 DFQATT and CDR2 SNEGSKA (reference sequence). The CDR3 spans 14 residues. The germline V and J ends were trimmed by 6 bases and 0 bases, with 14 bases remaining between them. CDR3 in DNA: TGCAGTGCCAAGTCCGGACGGCTGAACACTGAAGCTTTCTTT. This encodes CSAKSGRLNTEAFF.

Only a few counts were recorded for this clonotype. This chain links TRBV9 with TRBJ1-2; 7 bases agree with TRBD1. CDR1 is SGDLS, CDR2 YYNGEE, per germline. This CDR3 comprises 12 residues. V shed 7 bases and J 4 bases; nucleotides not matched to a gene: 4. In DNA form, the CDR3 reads TGTGCCAGCCAGGGGGTGAGCTATGGCTACACCTTC. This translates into CASQGVSYGYTF.

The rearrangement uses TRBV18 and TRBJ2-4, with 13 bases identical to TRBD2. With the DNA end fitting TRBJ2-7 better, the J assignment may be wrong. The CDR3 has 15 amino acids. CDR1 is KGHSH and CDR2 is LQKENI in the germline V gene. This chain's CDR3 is CASSPTSGRALEQYF. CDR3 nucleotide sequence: TGTGCCAGCTCACCCACTAGCGGGAGGGCCCTCGAGCAGTACTTC.

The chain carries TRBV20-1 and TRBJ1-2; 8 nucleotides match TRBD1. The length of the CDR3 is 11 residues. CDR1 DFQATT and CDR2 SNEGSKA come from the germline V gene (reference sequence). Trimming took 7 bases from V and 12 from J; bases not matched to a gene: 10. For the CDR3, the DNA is TGCAGTGGGGTCTCGCAGGGGGCACACACCTTC. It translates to CSGVSQGAHTF.

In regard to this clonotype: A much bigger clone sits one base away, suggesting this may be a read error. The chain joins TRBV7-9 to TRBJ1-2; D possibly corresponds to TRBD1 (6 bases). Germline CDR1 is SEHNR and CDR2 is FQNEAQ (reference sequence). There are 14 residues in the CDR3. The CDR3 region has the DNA TGTGTCAGCAGCTTAACGCGGACAGTATTGGGCTACACCTTC. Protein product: CVSSLTRTVLGYTF.

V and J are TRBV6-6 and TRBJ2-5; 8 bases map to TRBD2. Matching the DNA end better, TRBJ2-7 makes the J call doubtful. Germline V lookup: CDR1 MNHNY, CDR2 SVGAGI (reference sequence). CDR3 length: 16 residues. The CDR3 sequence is CASSYQRLARTYEQYF. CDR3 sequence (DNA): TGTGCCAGCAGTTACCAAAGACTAGCGAGAACCTACGAGCAGTACTTC.

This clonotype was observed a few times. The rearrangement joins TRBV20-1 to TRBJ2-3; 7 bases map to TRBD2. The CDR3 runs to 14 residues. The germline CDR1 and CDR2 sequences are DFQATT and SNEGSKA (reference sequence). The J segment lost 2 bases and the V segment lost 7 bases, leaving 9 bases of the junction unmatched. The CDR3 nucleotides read TGCAGTGGGGGGGGAGGGACTAACACAGATACGCAGTATTTT. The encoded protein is CSGGGGTNTDTQYF.